Below are 17 T cell receptor beta chains sequenced from a single sample in a study of PD-L1 blockade in urothelial cancer. Profiled with immunoSEQ multiplex PCR; TCRdb holds only in-frame clones, not every one. The sample records roughly 26,000 clones, around 85% being singletons. The sequenced sample was PBMCs, obtained around atezolizumab (anti-PD-L1) treatment. These receptors were collected from a man over 45 with urothelial cancer.

This clone has only a few counts. The chain combines TRBV5-1 with TRBJ1-1; 9 bases align to TRBD1. Trimming took 5 bases from V and 4 from J; bases not matched to a gene: 6. Germline values: CDR1 SGHRS, CDR2 YFSETQ. The CDR3 extends over 14 amino acids. For the CDR3, the DNA is TGCGCCAGCAGATCCGGGACAGGGCCCACTGAAGCTTTCTTT. Its protein product is CASRSGTGPTEAFF.

The chain carries TRBV18 and TRBJ1-1; D remains ambiguous. The CDR3 spans 11 residues. The ends were cut back, 3 bases at V and 8 bases at J, with 7 bases in the middle. Germline CDR1 and CDR2: KGHSH and LQKENI. In nucleotides, the CDR3 is TGTGCCAGCTCACCCGTAGAAGAAGCTTTCTTT. Its translation: CASSPVEEAFF.

V and J are TRBV29-1 and TRBJ2-7; D is ambiguous. This CDR3 contains 12 residues. Germline CDR1 is SQVTM and CDR2 is ANQGSEA. Trimming removed 0 bases from V and 6 bases from J, with 9 bases in between. The CDR3 protein is CSVEERRGEQYF. CDR3 in DNA: TGCAGCGTTGAAGAAAGGCGAGGCGAGCAGTACTTC.

This clone was counted between two and nine times. The chain uses TRBV5-1 and TRBJ1-1; a weak D match, TRBD1 (6 bases). From germline, CDR1 is SGHRS and CDR2 YFSETQ. Trimming left V 4 bases short and J 5 bases short, with 12 bases between. The CDR3 covers 13 residues. This chain's CDR3 is CASSKAGVTEAFF. In nucleotides, the CDR3 is TGCGCCAGCAGCAAAGCAGGGGTAACTGAAGCTTTCTTT.

The chain uses TRBV5-4 and TRBJ1-1; D is undetermined. The V gene lost 3 bases and the J gene lost 0 bases, with 12 bases spanning the gap. This CDR3 region has 15 residues. Per the germline V gene, CDR1 is SGHNT and CDR2 is YYREEE (reference sequence). The CDR3 region is CASSYMTGMNTEAFF. DNA for the CDR3: TGTGCCAGCAGCTACATGACGGGGATGAACACTGAAGCTTTCTTT. The full variable domain, completed using reference TRBV5-4 and TRBJ1-1, is ETGVTQSPTHLIKTRGQQVTLRCSSQSGHNTVSWYQQALGQGPQFIFQYYREEENGRGNFPPRFSGLQFPNYSSELNVNALELDDSALYLCASSYMTGMNTEAFFGQGTRLTVV.

Here the CDR3 reads CSVDRTGGKAEAFF. The DNA for the CDR3 is TGCAGCGTTGACCGGACCGGGGGGAAGGCTGAAGCTTTCTTT. The chain recombines TRBV29-1 with TRBJ1-1; the D gene is possibly TRBD1 (5 bases). V was pared by 3 bases and J by 6 bases, with 17 bases between. CDR1 and CDR2 (germline): SQVTM, ANQGSEA. CDR3 length: 14 residues.

This chain uses TRBV6-1 with TRBJ1-2; 8 bases are a match to TRBD1. This CDR3 spans 15 amino acids. V lost 5 bases, J lost 5 bases, and 10 bases stayed unmatched. CDR1 and CDR2 from the germline V gene are MNHNS and SASEGT. In DNA, the CDR3 is TGTGCCAGCAGTCACCGACAGGGGCCAGGGTATGGCTACACCTTC. Residues: CASSHRQGPGYGYTF.

V gene TRBV27 combines with J gene TRBJ2-1; 10 nucleotides agree with TRBD1. J was trimmed by 5 bases and V by 5 bases; bases with no gene match: 6. Germline CDR1 reads MNHEY; CDR2 reads SMNVEV (reference sequence). The CDR3 spans 15 residues. CDR3 coding DNA: TGTGCCAGCAGTCTGACAGGGGGCGAGAACAATGAGCAGTTCTTC. Protein sequence: CASSLTGGENNEQFF.

A single count supports this clone. The rearrangement joins TRBV12-5 to TRBJ2-7; the match to TRBD2 covers 10 bases. Germline lookup yields CDR1 LGHNT and CDR2 FRNRAP. There are 14 residues in the CDR3. The V segment lost 1 base and the J segment 3 bases; nucleotides outside the gene matches: 0. The CDR3 spells CASGLGTSGYEQYF. The DNA of the CDR3 is TGTGCTAGTGGTTTGGGGACTAGCGGCTACGAGCAGTACTTC.

DNA of the CDR3: TGCGCCAGCAGCCAAGGTTCAGGGATTGGGAAAGCCTACGAGCAGTACTTC. Its translation is CASSQGSGIGKAYEQYF. The gene calls are TRBV4-3 and TRBJ2-7; possible D gene TRBD1, 5 bases. The V end was cut by 1 base, the J end by 2 bases, with 18 bases between. Germline CDR1 is LGHNA and CDR2 is YSLEER. The CDR3 has 17 amino acids.

The V call is TRBV19, the J call TRBJ2-5; tentatively, D is TRBD1 (7 bases). This CDR3 has 14 residues. CDR1 is LNHDA, CDR2 SQIVND, per germline (reference sequence). V lost 4 bases and J 5 bases, leaving 14 bases between the germline ends. As DNA, the CDR3 is TGTGCCAGTAGTAGTAGGACAGGAGGGGAGACCCAGTACTTC. Protein product: CASSSRTGGETQYF.

The J gene is TRBJ2-2, the V gene TRBV19, with 9 bases matching TRBD1. This CDR3 region has 19 residues. Germline V gene sequence: CDR1 LNHDA, CDR2 SQIVND (reference sequence). V trimming: 5 bases; J trimming: 4 bases; junction bases outside the gene matches: 17. DNA of the CDR3: TGTGCCAGTAGTCCCAGGCCGGGACAGGGAGGTTTGGGCACCGGGGAGCTGTTTTTT. Protein product: CASSPRPGQGGLGTGELFF.

The V call is TRBV19, the J call TRBJ2-7; TRBD1 agrees at 11 bases. The germline CDR1 and CDR2 sequences are LNHDA and SQIVND (reference sequence). This CDR3 is built from 13 residues. V lost 8 bases and J lost 4; bases outside the gene matches: 4. CDR3: CASGQGAGYEQYF. The CDR3 DNA follows: TGTGCCAGTGGACAGGGGGCTGGGTACGAGCAGTACTTC. The full variable domain, with the rest looked up from reference TRBV19 and TRBJ2-7, is DGGITQSPKYLFRKEGQNVTLSCEQNLNHDAMYWYRQDPGQGLRLIYYSQIVNDFQKGDIAEGYSVSREKKESFPLTVTSAQKNPTAFYLCASGQGAGYEQYFGPGTRLTVT.

This chain uses TRBV6-5 with TRBJ2-7; 9 nucleotides match TRBD2. V gave up 8 bases and J gave up 4 bases; unmatched junction bases: 9. Germline CDR1 and CDR2: MNHEY and SVGAGI. This CDR3 region has 14 residues. The CDR3 here is CASAVSGSSYEQYF. The CDR3 region has the DNA TGTGCCAGCGCGGTTAGCGGGAGTTCTTACGAGCAGTACTTC.

This clone appeared a single time. The J gene is TRBJ2-3, the V gene TRBV6-4; the D is unclear. The CDR3 is 15 amino acids. Germline V gene data show CDR1 as MRHNA and CDR2 as SNTAGT. V was trimmed by 4 bases and J by 4 bases, leaving 15 bases between them. The CDR3 sequence: CASSAGSLKADTQYF. CDR3 DNA sequence: TGTGCCAGCAGTGCAGGTAGTCTAAAGGCAGATACGCAGTATTTT.

The rearrangement uses TRBV7-3 and TRBJ2-2; D unresolved. CDR1 is SGHTA and CDR2 is FQGTGA in the germline V gene. The length of the CDR3 is 14 residues. V was shortened by 2 bases and J by 7 bases, with 11 bases between the two germline ends. The CDR3, as DNA: TGTGCCAGCAGCTTATTCGGGTTAGACGGGGAGCTGTTTTTT. Translation: CASSLFGLDGELFF.

The rearrangement joins TRBV10-3 to TRBJ2-7; 8 positions agree with TRBD2. With V trimmed by 3 bases and J by 0 bases, 7 bases remained unmatched. Germline CDR1 is ENHRY and CDR2 is SYGVKD. The CDR3 is made up of 16 amino acids. The CDR3 here is CAISDAGGRSSYEQYF. CDR3 coding DNA: TGTGCCATCAGTGACGCGGGAGGCCGCAGCTCCTACGAGCAGTACTTC.